This entry concerns a single TCR beta chain. Its antigen is as yet unknown. The study excluded patients with uncontrolled infection, other autoimmune disease, pregnancy or lactation. Amplification of TCR beta CDR3 regions was performed using RNA transcripts as template. The HTBI set primed first-round TCR CDR3 RT-PCR. TCRdb re-called the multiplex PCR reads through MiXCR, storing one row per CDR3 protein. The profile shows roughly 840,000 distinct CDR3 sequences, about 38% of them singletons. Germline values: CDR1 SGHAT, CDR2 FQNNGV. The V segment lost 5 bases and the J segment 6 bases; nucleotides outside the gene matches: 4. CDR3 length: 12 amino acids. The sample originates from a study of T cells in Graves' hyperthyroidism and ophthalmopathy. Study overall: Peripheral blood sampling occurred at initial diagnosis, before any treatment. The study's findings and limits: In validation, the model predicted ophthalmopathy. These predictions came a median 6.5 months before onset.

Sequencing was done on a sample of blood. This TCR was recovered from a man in his late teens or twenties with Graves' hyperthyroidism. The chain is built from TRBV11-2 and TRBJ2-7, with TRBD1 matching over 7 bases. CDR3 DNA sequence: TGTGCCAGCAGCCACGGGACAGTCGAGCAGTACTTC. Translation gives CASSHGTVEQYF.